This TCR beta chain was identified during a study of T cell clones after liver transplantation. Trimming took off 3 bases at V and 2 bases at J, with 8 bases between the two ends. Germline V gene sequence: CDR1 MRHNA, CDR2 SNTAGT. The CDR3 spans 14 residues. About this clone: Different DNA sequences within this sample yield the same CDR3.

Sequencing was performed with immunoSEQ multiplex PCR; in TCRdb, only in-frame clones are kept and a portion is missing. The sample holds some 80,000 clones, 70% to 85% seen once. The sample consisted of CD4+ T cells from blood, taken approximately 45 months after liver transplant. This sequence was found in a human patient who received a liver transplant. The graft donor may have given rise to some T cells. The chain couples TRBV6-4 to TRBJ1-5, with a tentative D call TRBD1 (5 bases). The CDR3 loop is CASSERGGNQPQHF. In nucleotides, the CDR3 is TGTGCCAGCAGTGAGAGGGGCGGCAATCAGCCCCAGCATTTT.